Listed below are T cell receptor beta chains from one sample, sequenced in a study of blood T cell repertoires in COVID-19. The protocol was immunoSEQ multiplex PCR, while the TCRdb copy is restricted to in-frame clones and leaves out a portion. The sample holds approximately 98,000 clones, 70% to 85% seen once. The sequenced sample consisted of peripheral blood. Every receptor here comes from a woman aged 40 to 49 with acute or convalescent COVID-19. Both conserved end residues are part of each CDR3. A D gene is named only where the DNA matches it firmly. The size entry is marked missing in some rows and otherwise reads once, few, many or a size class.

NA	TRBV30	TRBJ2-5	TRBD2	CAWRATSGGQGTQYF	TGTGCCTGGAGGGCAACTAGCGGGGGCCAGGGGACCCAGTACTTC
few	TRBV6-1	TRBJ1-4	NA	CASSEFRTAHEKLFF	TGTGCCAGCAGTGAATTTCGTACAGCTCATGAAAAACTGTTTTTT
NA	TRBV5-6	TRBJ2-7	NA	CASSLYPGREGYEQYF	TGTGCCAGCAGCTTGTATCCAGGCAGGGAAGGTTACGAGCAGTACTTC
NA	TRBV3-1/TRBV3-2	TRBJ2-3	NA	CASSPIYSGTDTQYF	TGTGCCAGCAGCCCAATATACAGTGGCACAGATACGCAGTATTTT
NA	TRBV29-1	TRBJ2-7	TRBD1	CSVGGTGAEQYF	TGCAGCGTTGGTGGGACAGGGGCCGAGCAGTACTTC
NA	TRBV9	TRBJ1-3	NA	CASSVAARDTLRSGNTIYF	TGTGCCAGCAGCGTAGCGGCCAGGGACACCCTTCGCTCTGGAAACACCATATATTTT
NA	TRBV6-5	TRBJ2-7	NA	CASNSGGQRYEQYF	TGTGCCAGCAATTCCGGGGGACAGAGATACGAGCAGTACTTC
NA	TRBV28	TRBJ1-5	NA	CASAGSNQPQHF	TGTGCCAGCGCCGGGAGCAATCAGCCCCAGCATTTT
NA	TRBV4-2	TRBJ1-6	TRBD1	CASSQGQGAGSPLHF	TGTGCCAGCAGCCAAGGGCAGGGGGCGGGTTCACCCCTCCACTTT
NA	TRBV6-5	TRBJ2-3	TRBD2	CASSYRTSGGSDTQYF	TGTGCCAGCAGTTACCGGACTAGCGGGGGGTCAGATACGCAGTATTTT
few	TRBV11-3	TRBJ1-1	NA	CASSFNRNTEAFF	TGTGCCAGCAGCTTTAACAGGAACACTGAAGCTTTCTTT
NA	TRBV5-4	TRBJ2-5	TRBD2	CASRQRGGRETQYF	TGTGCCTCGCGGCAGCGGGGGGGGAGGGAGACCCAGTACTTC
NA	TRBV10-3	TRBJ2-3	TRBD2	CAISEMGAGGPTDTQYF	TGTGCCATCAGTGAGATGGGGGCGGGGGGGCCCACAGATACGCAGTATTTT
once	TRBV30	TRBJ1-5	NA	CAWSQGPGNQPQHF	TGTGCCTGGAGCCAAGGGCCGGGGAATCAGCCCCAGCATTTT
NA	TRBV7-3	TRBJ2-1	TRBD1	CASSLTGQPGNEQFF	TGTGCCAGCAGCTTAACGGGACAGCCGGGGAATGAGCAGTTCTTC
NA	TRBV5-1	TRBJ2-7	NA	CASSLDAGSAYEQYF	TGCGCCAGCAGCCTAGATGCCGGGTCCGCCTACGAGCAGTACTTC
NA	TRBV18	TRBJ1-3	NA	CASSPEGSGNTIYF	TGTGCCAGCTCACCAGAGGGTTCAGGAAACACCATATATTTT
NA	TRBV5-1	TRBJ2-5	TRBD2	CASSLDGLLAGVKTQYF	TGCGCCAGCAGCTTGGATGGCTTACTAGCGGGGGTAAAGACCCAGTACTTC
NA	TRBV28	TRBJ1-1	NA	CASSLYRAENTEAFF	TGTGCCAGCAGTTTATACAGGGCCGAGAACACTGAAGCTTTCTTT
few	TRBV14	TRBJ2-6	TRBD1	CASSQVGTGVSGANVLTF	TGTGCCAGCAGCCAAGTCGGGACAGGGGTTTCTGGGGCCAACGTCCTGACTTTC
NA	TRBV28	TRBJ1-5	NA	CASSLPQGNNQPQHF	TGTGCCAGCAGTTTACCCCAGGGGAACAATCAGCCCCAGCATTTT
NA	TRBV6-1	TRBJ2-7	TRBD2	CASTVAGSSYEQYF	TGTGCCAGCACCGTAGCGGGGAGCTCCTACGAGCAGTACTTC
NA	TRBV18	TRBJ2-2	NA	CASSPAENTGELFF	TGTGCCAGCTCACCGGCAGAGAACACCGGGGAGCTGTTTTTT
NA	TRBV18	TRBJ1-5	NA	CASSPPDRYDQPQHF	TGTGCCAGCTCACCACCCGACAGGTACGATCAGCCCCAGCATTTT
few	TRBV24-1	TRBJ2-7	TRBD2	CATSNSGGYEQYF	TGTGCCACCAGTAATAGCGGGGGCTACGAGCAGTACTTC
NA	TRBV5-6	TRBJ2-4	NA	CASQGAKNIQYF	TGTGCCAGTCAGGGAGCCAAAAACATTCAGTACTTC
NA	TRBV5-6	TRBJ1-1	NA	CASSYNQVVGTEAFF	TGTGCCAGCAGCTACAACCAGGTGGTAGGCACTGAAGCTTTCTTT
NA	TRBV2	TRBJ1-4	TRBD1	CASSGQGVGEKLFF	TGTGCCAGCAGTGGACAGGGAGTCGGGGAAAAACTGTTTTTT
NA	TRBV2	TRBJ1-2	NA	CASSEGGDLNYGYTF	TGTGCCAGCAGTGAAGGGGGGGACCTCAACTATGGCTACACCTTC
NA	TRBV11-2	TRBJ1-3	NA	CASSSGITGNTIYF	TGTGCCAGCAGCTCAGGGATTACAGGAAACACCATATATTTT
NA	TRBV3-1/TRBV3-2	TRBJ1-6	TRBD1	CASSQVTSGQGLPNSPLHF	TGTGCCAGCAGCCAAGTGACCTCGGGACAGGGGCTACCTAATTCACCCCTCCACTTT
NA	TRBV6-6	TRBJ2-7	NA	CATSPGTTYYEQYF	TGTGCCACCAGTCCCGGGACAACATACTACGAGCAGTACTTC
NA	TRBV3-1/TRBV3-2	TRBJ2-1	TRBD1	CASSQEGIGRGHYNEQFF	TGTGCCAGCAGCCAAGAAGGTATCGGCAGGGGGCACTACAATGAGCAGTTCTTC
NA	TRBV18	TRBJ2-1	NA	CASSPAAINEQFF	TGTGCCAGCTCACCGGCGGCGATAAATGAGCAGTTCTTC
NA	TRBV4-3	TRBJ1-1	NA	CASSQDYVNTEAFF	TGCGCCAGCAGCCAAGATTATGTGAACACTGAAGCTTTCTTT
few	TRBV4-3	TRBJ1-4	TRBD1	CASSQAGTGVEKLFF	TGCGCCAGCAGCCAAGCCGGGACAGGGGTGGAAAAACTGTTTTTT
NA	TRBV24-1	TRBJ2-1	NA	CATSDLRTYNEQFF	TGTGCCACCAGTGATTTGCGAACATACAATGAGCAGTTCTTC
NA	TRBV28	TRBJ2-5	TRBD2	CASSPLRGGLQETQYF	TGTGCCAGCAGTCCTTTGCGGGGGGGCCTCCAAGAGACCCAGTACTTC
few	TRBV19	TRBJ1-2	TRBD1	CASRSRDRQYYGYTF	TGTGCCAGTAGGAGCCGGGACAGGCAATACTATGGCTACACCTTC
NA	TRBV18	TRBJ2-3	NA	CASSLQGMFTDTQYF	TGTGCCAGCTCACTACAGGGTATGTTCACAGATACGCAGTATTTT
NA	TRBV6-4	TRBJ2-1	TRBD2	CASSVVAGGEQFF	TGTGCCAGCAGTGTCGTAGCGGGGGGTGAGCAGTTCTTC
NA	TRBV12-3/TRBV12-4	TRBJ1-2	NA	CASTTGLYGYTF	TGTGCCAGCACCACAGGGCTCTATGGCTACACCTTC
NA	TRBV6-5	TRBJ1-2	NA	CASSRGGAWGYTF	TGTGCCAGCAGTCGGGGGGGGGCTTGGGGCTACACCTTC
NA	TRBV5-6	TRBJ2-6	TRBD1	CASSPGTDSGANVLTF	TGTGCCAGCAGCCCCGGGACAGACTCTGGGGCCAACGTCCTGACTTTC
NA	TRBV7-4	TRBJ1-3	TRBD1	CASSPPRQGGQRTYSGNTIYF	TGTGCCAGCAGCCCCCCAAGACAGGGTGGTCAGAGGACTTACTCTGGAAACACCATATATTTT
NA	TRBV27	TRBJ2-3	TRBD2	CASSSTSGGLFTDTQYF	TGTGCCAGCAGTTCGACTAGCGGGGGCCTATTCACAGATACGCAGTATTTT
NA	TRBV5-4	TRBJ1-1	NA	CASLDGGGMNTEAFF	TGTGCCAGCCTCGATGGGGGCGGAATGAACACTGAAGCTTTCTTT
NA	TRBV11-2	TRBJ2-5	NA	CASSLARSSGETQYF	TGTGCCAGCAGCTTAGCTCGGTCCTCGGGAGAGACCCAGTACTTC
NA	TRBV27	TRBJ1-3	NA	CASSDGLSGNTIYF	TGTGCCAGCAGTGATGGGCTCTCTGGAAACACCATATATTTT
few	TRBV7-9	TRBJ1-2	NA	CASSFPQTYYGYTF	TGTGCCAGCAGCTTTCCCCAGACTTACTATGGCTACACCTTC
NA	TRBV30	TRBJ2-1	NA	CAWKGGPAREQFF	TGTGCCTGGAAGGGGGGGCCGGCGCGGGAGCAGTTCTTC
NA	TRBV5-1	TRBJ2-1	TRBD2	CASSPTSGGPNEQFF	TGCGCCAGCAGCCCCACTAGCGGGGGTCCCAATGAGCAGTTCTTC
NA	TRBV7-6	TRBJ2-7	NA	CASSSWTEGTYEQYF	TGTGCCAGCAGCTCATGGACAGAGGGTACCTACGAGCAGTACTTC
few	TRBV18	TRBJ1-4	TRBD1	CASSPRQGMDATNEKLFF	TGTGCCAGCTCACCAAGACAGGGGATGGATGCAACTAATGAAAAACTGTTTTTT
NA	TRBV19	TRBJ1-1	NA	CASSIDAGWNTEAFF	TGTGCCAGTAGTATAGATGCAGGGTGGAACACTGAAGCTTTCTTT
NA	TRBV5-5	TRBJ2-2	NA	CASSFGLASNTGELFF	TGTGCCAGCAGTTTTGGCTTGGCCTCGAACACCGGGGAGCTGTTTTTT
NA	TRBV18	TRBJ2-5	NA	CASSGQSYQETQYF	TGTGCCAGCTCAGGGCAGTCGTACCAAGAGACCCAGTACTTC
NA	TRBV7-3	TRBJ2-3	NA	CASSFRQGTDTQYF	TGTGCCAGCAGCTTCCGGCAGGGCACAGATACGCAGTATTTT
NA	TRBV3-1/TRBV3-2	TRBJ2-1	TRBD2	CASSSYSGAEFEQFF	TGTGCCAGCAGCTCCTATAGCGGGGCTGAGTTTGAGCAGTTCTTC